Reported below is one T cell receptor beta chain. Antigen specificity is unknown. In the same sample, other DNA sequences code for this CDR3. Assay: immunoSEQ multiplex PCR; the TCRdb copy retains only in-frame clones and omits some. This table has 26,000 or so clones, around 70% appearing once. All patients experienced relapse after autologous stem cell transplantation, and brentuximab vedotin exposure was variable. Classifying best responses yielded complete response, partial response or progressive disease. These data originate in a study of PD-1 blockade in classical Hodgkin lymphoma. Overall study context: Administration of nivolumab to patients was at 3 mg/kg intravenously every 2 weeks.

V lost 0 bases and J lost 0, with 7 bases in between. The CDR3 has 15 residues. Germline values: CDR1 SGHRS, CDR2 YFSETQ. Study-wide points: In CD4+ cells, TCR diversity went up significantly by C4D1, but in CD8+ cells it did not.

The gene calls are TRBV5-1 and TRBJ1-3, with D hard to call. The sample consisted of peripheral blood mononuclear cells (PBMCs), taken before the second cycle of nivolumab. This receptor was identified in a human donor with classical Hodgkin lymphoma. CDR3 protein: CASSLGGTSGNTIYF. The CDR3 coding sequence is TGCGCCAGCAGCTTGGGAGGAACCTCTGGAAACACCATATATTTT. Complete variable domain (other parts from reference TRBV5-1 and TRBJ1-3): KAGVTQTPRYLIKTRGQQVTLSCSPISGHRSVSWYQQTPGQGLQFLFEYFSETQRNKGNFPGRFSGRQFSNSRSEMNVSTLELGDSALYLCASSLGGTSGNTIYFGEGSWLTVV.